What follows are 26 T cell receptor beta chains derived from one specimen sequenced in a study of blood T cell repertoires in COVID-19. Clones were sequenced by immunoSEQ multiplex PCR, and TCRdb holds only the in-frame ones, with some missing. The table includes about 180,000 clones, about 86% detected once. Sequencing was performed on peripheral blood. These receptors were collected from a man between 65 and 85 years old with active or convalescent COVID-19.

The chain carries TRBV19 and TRBJ1-5; a weak D match, TRBD1 (5 bases). CDR1 and CDR2 (germline): LNHDA, SQIVND (reference sequence). CDR3 size: 15 residues. V was trimmed by 4 bases and J by 0 bases, leaving 10 bases between them. CDR3 amino acids: CASSNQDSSNQPQHF. CDR3 nucleotide sequence: TGTGCCAGTAGTAACCAAGACAGTAGCAATCAGCCCCAGCATTTT. The variable domain in full, with the rest retrieved from reference TRBV19 and TRBJ1-5, is DGGITQSPKYLFRKEGQNVTLSCEQNLNHDAMYWYRQDPGQGLRLIYYSQIVNDFQKGDIAEGYSVSREKKESFPLTVTSAQKNPTAFYLCASSNQDSSNQPQHFGDGTRLSIL.

The chain links TRBV30 to TRBJ1-5, with TRBD1 as a possible D gene (6 bases). Trimming left V 3 bases short and J 4 bases short, with 19 bases between. The CDR3 is 16 amino acids. In germline, CDR1 is GTSNPN, CDR2 SVGIG (reference sequence). CDR3 sequence reads: CAWSTPRGAWNQPQHF. CDR3 DNA sequence: TGTGCCTGGAGCACGCCGCGGGGGGCTTGGAATCAGCCCCAGCATTTT. The full variable domain, in which reference TRBV30 and TRBJ1-5 provide the parts outside the CDR3, is SQTIHQWPATLVQPVGSPLSLECTVEGTSNPNLYWYRQAAGRGLQLLFYSVGIGQISSEVPQNLSASRPQDRQFILSSKKLLLSDSGFYLCAWSTPRGAWNQPQHFGDGTRLSIL.

This chain uses TRBV5-1 with TRBJ2-7; 9 bases agree with TRBD1. Per the germline V gene, CDR1 is SGHRS and CDR2 is YFSETQ. The length of the CDR3 is 15 residues. V gave up 5 bases and J gave up 5 bases; unmatched junction bases: 11. The CDR3: CASRQAGTGNDEQYF. The CDR3 DNA reads as TGCGCCAGCAGGCAAGCCGGGACAGGGAATGACGAGCAGTACTTC.

The J gene is TRBJ2-1, the V gene TRBV13, with a tentative D call TRBD1 (6 bases). V dropped 5 bases and J dropped 0 bases, with 11 bases sitting between them. The CDR3 is made up of 15 amino acids. CDR1 and CDR2 from the germline V gene are PRHDT and FYEKMQ (reference sequence). The CDR3 loop reads CASSRTVSSYNEQFF. In DNA, the CDR3 is TGTGCCAGCAGCCGGACAGTCAGCTCCTACAATGAGCAGTTCTTC.

J is TRBJ2-5 and V is TRBV7-8, with 7 positions matching TRBD2. Germline assignment: CDR1 SGHVS and CDR2 FQNEAQ. This CDR3 region has 14 residues. The trim removed 3 bases at V and 5 bases at J, leaving 6 bases unmatched. CDR3 DNA: TGTGCCAGCAGCTTCGGGACTAAAAAGGAGACCCAGTACTTC. Translation gives CASSFGTKKETQYF.

This rearrangement joins TRBV7-2 to TRBJ2-2; tentatively, D is TRBD2 (6 bases). The CDR3 spans 16 residues. Between the trimmed V and J ends, which lost 8 bases and 6 bases, there was a span of 22 bases. The V gene's germline CDR1 is SGHTA and CDR2 FQGNSA. This CDR3 reads CASSGVSRGGAGELFF. The CDR3 DNA follows: TGTGCCAGCTCGGGGGTTTCCAGAGGAGGGGCCGGGGAGCTGTTTTTT.

The chain is built from TRBV30 and TRBJ1-1; D might be TRBD1 (5 bases). Germline V gives CDR1 GTSNPN, CDR2 SVGIG (reference sequence). The ends were cut back, 5 bases at V and 5 bases at J, with 12 bases in the middle. The CDR3 sequence is 12 residues long. DNA for the CDR3: TGTGCCTGGGGGGCCCGGGTGACTGAAGCTTTCTTT. Protein: CAWGARVTEAFF.

The chain couples TRBV2 to TRBJ1-6, with D hard to call. The CDR3 length is 12 residues. Germline V gene data show CDR1 as SNHLY and CDR2 as FYNNEI. The V gene lost 6 bases and the J gene lost 10 bases, with 10 bases spanning the gap. CDR3 protein: CASRLDWSPLHF. The CDR3 DNA reads as TGTGCCAGCAGGTTAGACTGGTCACCCCTCCACTTT.

The V and J genes are TRBV19 and TRBJ1-2; 8 nucleotides align to TRBD1. Trimming removed 7 bases from V and 4 bases from J; junction bases left unmatched: 11. In germline, CDR1 is LNHDA, CDR2 SQIVND (reference sequence). The CDR3 is 15 residues long. In DNA, the CDR3 is TGTGCCAGTACCCAGGGGGCAGCTCTCGGCTATGGCTACACCTTC. It specifies CASTQGAALGYGYTF. The full variable domain, its missing parts supplied by reference TRBV19 and TRBJ1-2, is DGGITQSPKYLFRKEGQNVTLSCEQNLNHDAMYWYRQDPGQGLRLIYYSQIVNDFQKGDIAEGYSVSREKKESFPLTVTSAQKNPTAFYLCASTQGAALGYGYTFGSGTRLTVV.

This chain uses TRBV9 with TRBJ1-5, with D possibly TRBD1 on 6 matching bases. Germline CDR1 reads SGDLS; CDR2 reads YYNGEE. CDR3 length equals 14 residues. V was pared by 4 bases and J by 5 bases, with 13 bases between. Written as DNA, the CDR3 is TGTGCCAGCAGCAAGACCAGGGGCGATCAGCCCCAGCATTTT. Its protein is CASSKTRGDQPQHF.

CDR3 bases: TGTGCCAGCAGACAGACCTATAATTCACCCCTCCACTTT. It yields the protein CASRQTYNSPLHF. This rearrangement joins TRBV28 to TRBJ1-6; D gene ambiguous. Germline CDR1 and CDR2: MDHEN and SYDVKM. The CDR3 loop spans 13 amino acids. Trimming removed 6 bases from V and 2 bases from J, with 5 bases in between.

The chain joins TRBV5-1 to TRBJ2-6, with 9 bases fitting TRBD1. Germline V gives CDR1 SGHRS, CDR2 YFSETQ. The CDR3 consists of 18 residues. V trimming: 1 base; J trimming: 4 bases; junction bases outside the gene matches: 9. The CDR3 nucleotides read TGCGCCAGCAGCTTGTCCGGGACAGGGAGACCGGGGGCCAACGTCCTGACTTTC. Amino acid sequence: CASSLSGTGRPGANVLTF.

This clone has just one count. The chain uses TRBV7-8 and TRBJ2-1; D perhaps matches TRBD2 (5 bases). Germline V gene sequence: CDR1 SGHVS, CDR2 FQNEAQ. V was clipped by 2 bases and J by 2 bases, with 22 bases between them. The CDR3 contains 19 residues. CDR3 sequence: CASSLFGRWETSPYNEQFF. CDR3 coding DNA: TGTGCCAGCAGCTTATTTGGTCGGTGGGAAACTAGTCCCTACAATGAGCAGTTCTTC.

J is TRBJ1-4 and V is TRBV15; no firm D call. Germline loops: CDR1 LNHNV, CDR2 YYDKDF (reference sequence). This CDR3 has 12 amino acids. V lost 0 bases and J lost 8, with 4 bases in between. The CDR3 DNA reads TGTGCCACCAGCAGAGATTCGGAAAAACTGTTTTTT. Protein: CATSRDSEKLFF. The full variable domain, rest sourced from reference TRBV15 and TRBJ1-4, is DAMVIQNPRYQVTQFGKPVTLSCSQTLNHNVMYWYQQKSSQAPKLLFHYYDKDFNNEADTPDNFQSRRPNTSFCFLDIRSPGLGDTAMYLCATSRDSEKLFFGSGTQLSVL.

This chain connects TRBV3-1 (or the pseudogene TRBV3-2) to TRBJ1-2; 8 nucleotides line up with TRBD1. CDR3 size: 15 residues. Germline trimming cut 7 bases from V and 4 bases from J; bases unmatched to any gene: 11. The germline CDR1 and CDR2 sequences are LGHDT and YNNKEL (reference sequence). In DNA form, the CDR3 reads TGTGCCAGCACCCGAGGGCCGACAGGGGTCTATGGCTACACCTTC. Translating gives CASTRGPTGVYGYTF.

This chain links TRBV5-1 with TRBJ1-5; 7 bases are shared with TRBD1. CDR3 size: 15 residues. Germline-derived CDR1 and CDR2 are SGHRS and YFSETQ. Germline trimming cut 2 bases from V and 6 bases from J; bases unmatched to any gene: 8. The CDR3 sequence is CASSFQGGIGQPQHF. The CDR3 nucleotides are TGCGCCAGCAGCTTTCAAGGGGGCATCGGTCAGCCCCAGCATTTT.

The genes are TRBV6-5 and TRBJ2-1; D is possibly TRBD2 (6 bases). Germline V CDR1 and CDR2: MNHEY, SVGAGI. V was trimmed by 7 bases and J by 4 bases, leaving 14 bases between them. This CDR3 has 14 residues. CDR3 residues: CASNTLGGYNEQFF. In DNA form, the CDR3 reads TGTGCCAGCAACACACTCGGGGGATACAATGAGCAGTTCTTC.

V and J are TRBV6-2 or TRBV6-3 and TRBJ1-2, with D perhaps TRBD1 (5 bases). CDR3 length: 12 amino acids. V shed 5 bases and J shed 4 bases, with 8 bases lying between them. Germline lookup yields CDR1 MNHEY and CDR2 SVGEGT. CDR3 sequence: CASSDDSYGYTF. The CDR3 bases are TGTGCCAGCAGTGACGACAGCTATGGCTACACCTTC.

A single count supports this clone. The chain is built from TRBV28 and TRBJ2-1; weak D call: TRBD1 (6 bases). The CDR3 has 15 residues. The ends were cut back, 3 bases at V and 4 bases at J, with 13 bases in the middle. CDR1 is MDHEN, CDR2 SYDVKM, per germline. The CDR3 is CASSFATGPYNEQFF. CDR3 nucleotide sequence: TGTGCCAGCAGTTTCGCGACAGGTCCTTACAATGAGCAGTTCTTC.

The chain has TRBV27 and TRBJ1-6; 9 positions agree with TRBD1. The V segment lost 4 bases and the J segment 0 bases; nucleotides outside the gene matches: 4. The CDR3 sequence is 17 residues long. The V gene's germline CDR1 is MNHEY and CDR2 SMNVEV (reference sequence). The CDR3 loop is CASSYRGLSSYNSPLHF. The CDR3 nucleotides are TGTGCCAGCAGTTACAGGGGGCTAAGCTCCTATAATTCACCCCTCCACTTT.

The V gene is TRBV7-2, the J gene TRBJ1-6, with a tentative D call TRBD1 (5 bases). V lost 11 bases and J lost 8, with 16 bases in between. Germline V gene data show CDR1 as SGHTA and CDR2 as FQGNSA. CDR3 length: 13 residues. CDR3 bases: TGTGCCGGAGGGGAGCAGAGGGATTCACCCCTCCACTTT. It is translated as CAGGEQRDSPLHF. Combining the CDR3 with reference TRBV7-2 and TRBJ1-6 gives the whole variable domain GAGVSQSPSNKVTEKGKDVELRCDPISGHTALYWYRQSLGQGLEFLIYFQGNSAPDKSGLPSDRFSAERTGGSVSTLTIQRTQQEDSAVYLCAGGEQRDSPLHFGNGTRLTVT.

The chain couples TRBV2 to TRBJ1-2; tentatively, D is TRBD1 (5 bases). The CDR3 is 14 residues long. CDR1 and CDR2 from the germline V gene are SNHLY and FYNNEI. V gave up 1 base and J gave up 4 bases, with 10 bases separating them. CDR3 region: CASSEGQGPYGYTF. The CDR3 coding sequence is TGTGCCAGCAGTGAAGGGCAGGGTCCCTATGGCTACACCTTC.

The chain carries TRBV27 and TRBJ1-4; tentative D call: TRBD1 (5 bases). The CDR3 length is 13 residues. Germline V gene sequence: CDR1 MNHEY, CDR2 SMNVEV (reference sequence). Trimming took 5 bases from V and 5 from J, leaving 9 bases between them. This chain's CDR3 is CASSPQGNEKLFF. The CDR3 nucleotides read TGTGCCAGCAGTCCTCAGGGAAATGAAAAACTGTTTTTT.

V usage is TRBV5-1 and J usage is TRBJ2-7, with D possibly being TRBD1 (5 bases). The V end was cut by 4 bases, the J end by 3 bases, with 11 bases between. CDR1 is SGHRS, CDR2 YFSETQ, per germline. The CDR3 has 13 residues. CDR3: CASSQQVGYEQYF. CDR3 DNA sequence: TGCGCCAGCAGCCAACAGGTCGGCTACGAGCAGTACTTC.

The chain uses TRBV6-1 and TRBJ1-4; D is ambiguous. Looked up from germline, CDR1 is MNHNS and CDR2 is SASEGT. V lost 6 bases to trimming and J lost 5 bases, with 10 bases between them. The CDR3 has 13 residues. CDR3: CASSLDWNEKLFF. The CDR3 DNA is TGTGCCAGCAGCTTGGACTGGAATGAAAAACTGTTTTTT.

This clone was found a few times. The chain carries TRBV27 and TRBJ1-2; D may be TRBD1 (6 bases). Trimming removed 11 bases from V and 7 bases from J, with 20 bases in between. The CDR3 extends over 13 amino acids. Germline loops: CDR1 MNHEY, CDR2 SMNVEV (reference sequence). The DNA for the CDR3 is TGTGCCTCGAAAGATAACAGGGAGTTTGGCTACACCTTC. It translates to CASKDNREFGYTF.